The 19 T cell receptor beta chains reported below all come from one sample, sequenced in a study of TIL therapy for anti-PD-1-resistant metastatic lung cancer. The sample's time point: pre-treatment sample, taken before nivolumab and TIL therapy. Pleural nodules or supraclavicular lymph nodes made up most of the excised metastases sampled. This was the immunoSEQ v3 assay. The protocol was immunoSEQ multiplex PCR, while the TCRdb copy is restricted to in-frame clones and leaves out a portion. The sample holds some 90,000 clones; about three fifths are singletons and the top ten take roughly 11%. This specimen was tumor tissue, taken at baseline. The receptor set was obtained from a person aged 25-80 years with non-small cell lung cancer.

The chain uses TRBV9 and TRBJ2-6, with 9 positions matching TRBD1. Germline CDR1 reads SGDLS; CDR2 reads YYNGEE. With 4 bases clipped from V and 3 bases from J, the junction kept 11 bases outside the gene matches. The CDR3 covers 18 residues. The CDR3 loop reads CASSSRQGDVFGANVLTF. Written as DNA, the CDR3 is TGTGCCAGCAGCTCACGACAGGGGGACGTCTTTGGGGCCAACGTCCTGACTTTC.

The CDR3 DNA sequence: TGTGCCAGTGAAAGATTGGGAGTTAGCGGGGGCACAGATACGCAGTATTTT. Translation gives CASERLGVSGGTDTQYF. This chain connects TRBV25-1 to TRBJ2-3; 8 positions agree with TRBD2. Germline V CDR1 and CDR2: MGHDK, SYGVNS. V shed 9 bases, J shed 1 base, and the junction held 15 bases outside the gene matches. The CDR3 length is 17 residues. The full variable domain, rest sourced from reference TRBV25-1 and TRBJ2-3, is EADIYQTPRYLVIGTGKKITLECSQTMGHDKMYWYQQDPGMELHLIHYSYGVNSTEKGDLSSESTVSRIRTEHFPLTLESARPSHTSQYLCASERLGVSGGTDTQYFGPGTRLTVL.

The rearrangement uses TRBV27 and TRBJ2-2; D is unclear. Trimming removed 6 bases at V and 1 base at J, with 15 bases between. The CDR3 totals 16 residues. Per germline, CDR1 MNHEY and CDR2 SMNVEV (reference sequence). This chain's CDR3 is CASRPDESGNTGELFF. CDR3 coding DNA: TGTGCCAGCAGGCCCGACGAATCCGGGAACACCGGGGAGCTGTTTTTT.

The chain has TRBV5-8 and TRBJ2-3; D remains unclear. The V gene's germline CDR1 is SGHTS and CDR2 YDEGEE. CDR3 size: 15 residues. V lost 2 bases and J lost 0, with 10 bases in between. Here the CDR3 reads CASSFRQTSTDTQYF. The CDR3, as DNA: TGTGCCAGCAGCTTCCGCCAAACTAGCACAGATACGCAGTATTTT. The whole variable domain, filled in from reference TRBV5-8 and TRBJ2-3, reads EAGVTQSPTHLIKTRGQQATLRCSPISGHTSVYWYQQALGLGLQFLLWYDEGEERNRGNFPPRFSGRQFPNYSSELNVNALELEDSALYLCASSFRQTSTDTQYFGPGTRLTVL.

This chain joins TRBV3-1 (or the pseudogene TRBV3-2) and TRBJ2-3, with TRBD2 matching over 11 bases. J lost 0 bases, V lost 4 bases, and 6 bases had no gene match. CDR1 and CDR2 from the germline V gene are LGHDT and YNNKEL (reference sequence). There are 17 residues in the CDR3. CDR3 nucleotides: TGTGCCAGCAGCCCCTTTCGGACTAGCGGGAGCACAGATACGCAGTATTTT. It yields the protein CASSPFRTSGSTDTQYF.

This chain uses TRBV7-2 with TRBJ1-4; D remains unclear. CDR3 length: 13 residues. The V gene's germline CDR1 is SGHTA and CDR2 FQGNSA. The germline V and J ends were trimmed by 1 base and 5 bases, with 5 bases remaining between them. The CDR3 nucleotides are TGTGCCAGCAGCTTAGGGCAGAATGAAAAACTGTTTTTT. It encodes CASSLGQNEKLFF.

The CDR3 reads CASSFGIEAFF. For the CDR3, the DNA is TGTGCCAGCAGTTTTGGGATCGAAGCTTTCTTT. The rearrangement joins TRBV28 to TRBJ1-1; D gene ambiguous. The germline CDR1 and CDR2 sequences are MDHEN and SYDVKM. V lost 3 bases and J lost 8, with 7 bases in between. This CDR3 comprises 11 residues.

The chain joins TRBV10-3 to TRBJ2-6; 12 nucleotides agree with TRBD2. The CDR3 has 17 amino acids. Losses at the gene ends were 4 bases for V and 3 bases for J; bases not matched to a gene: 4. Germline V gene data show CDR1 as ENHRY and CDR2 as SYGVKD. The chain's CDR3 is CAISVLAGGNGANVLTF. The CDR3 region has the DNA TGTGCCATCAGTGTACTAGCGGGGGGAAATGGGGCCAACGTCCTGACTTTC.

This chain uses TRBV28 with TRBJ2-1; D is undetermined. The CDR3 is 11 amino acids. CDR1 is MDHEN, CDR2 SYDVKM, per germline. V gave up 5 bases and J gave up 4 bases, with 3 bases separating them. The CDR3 region is CASSQYNEQFF. The CDR3 DNA reads as TGTGCCAGCAGTCAATACAATGAGCAGTTCTTC.

The chain uses TRBV11-2 and TRBJ2-3, with 7 bases lining up with TRBD1. Germline V gene lookup returns CDR1 SGHAT and CDR2 FQNNGV. The CDR3 totals 13 residues. J gave up 4 bases and V 3 bases, and 1 base lay outside the gene matches. The CDR3 protein is CASSFTGADTQYF. CDR3 DNA: TGTGCCAGCAGCTTTACAGGGGCAGATACGCAGTATTTT.

This chain uses TRBV18 with TRBJ2-7; D is tentatively TRBD1 or TRBD2 (5 bases each). Between the trimmed V and J ends, which lost 3 bases and 1 base, there was a span of 16 bases. Per the germline V gene, CDR1 is KGHSH and CDR2 is LQKENI. The CDR3 is 16 amino acids. The CDR3 sequence: CASSPGTVGRSYEQYF. The CDR3 DNA sequence: TGTGCCAGCTCACCCGGGACGGTGGGGCGGTCCTACGAGCAGTACTTC.

V and J are TRBV5-1 and TRBJ1-5, with D possibly being TRBD1 (6 bases). V lost 0 bases and J lost 4, with 8 bases in between. The CDR3 consists of 14 residues. Per the germline V gene, CDR1 is SGHRS and CDR2 is YFSETQ. The CDR3 DNA reads TGCGCCAGCAGCTTGGAGGGGGGGAATCAGCCCCAGCATTTT. Amino acids: CASSLEGGNQPQHF.

The chain carries TRBV7-6 and TRBJ1-1, with a weak D call TRBD1 (6 bases). The V end was cut by 5 bases, the J end by 1 base, with 14 bases between. Germline values: CDR1 SGHVS, CDR2 FNYEAQ. The CDR3 has 15 amino acids. The CDR3 reads CASSPNLQGNTEAFF. The CDR3, as DNA: TGTGCCAGCAGCCCGAACCTACAGGGGAACACTGAAGCTTTCTTT.

V usage is TRBV12-3 or TRBV12-4 and J usage is TRBJ1-2; 7 bases are a match to TRBD1. The CDR3 sequence is 13 residues long. V lost 6 bases, J lost 8 bases, and 9 bases stayed unmatched. DNA for the CDR3: TGTGCCAGCAGCCTACAGGGGTTCGGGGGCTACACCTTC. It codes for CASSLQGFGGYTF.

V and J are TRBV19 and TRBJ2-4; D is uncertain. Germline V gives CDR1 LNHDA, CDR2 SQIVND (reference sequence). Trimming removed 1 base at V and 0 bases at J, with 7 bases between. The CDR3 loop spans 15 amino acids. The CDR3 here is CASSIGGVAKNIQYF. DNA for the CDR3: TGTGCCAGTAGTATAGGTGGGGTAGCCAAAAACATTCAGTACTTC. Full variable domain (remainder filled in from reference TRBV19 and TRBJ2-4): DGGITQSPKYLFRKEGQNVTLSCEQNLNHDAMYWYRQDPGQGLRLIYYSQIVNDFQKGDIAEGYSVSREKKESFPLTVTSAQKNPTAFYLCASSIGGVAKNIQYFGAGTRLSVL.

This rearrangement joins TRBV28 to TRBJ2-1; 7 nucleotides agree with TRBD2. With 4 bases clipped from V and 4 bases from J, the junction kept 13 bases outside the gene matches. CDR1 and CDR2 from the germline V gene are MDHEN and SYDVKM. CDR3 length: 17 residues. Here the CDR3 DNA reads TGTGCCAGCAGTTATGGTTTCGGTAGCGGGCTTTACAATGAGCAGTTCTTC. This gives the protein CASSYGFGSGLYNEQFF.

The rearrangement joins TRBV2 to TRBJ1-1, with 9 bases lining up with TRBD1. There are 13 residues in the CDR3. Germline V CDR1 and CDR2: SNHLY, FYNNEI. V shed 6 bases, J shed 8 bases, and the junction held 7 bases outside the gene matches. In DNA, the CDR3 is TGTGCCAGCAGAGGGACAGGGTTTGGGGAAGCTTTCTTT. This encodes CASRGTGFGEAFF.

The chain couples TRBV10-3 to TRBJ2-2, with D perhaps matching TRBD1 (6 bases). CDR1 is ENHRY and CDR2 is SYGVKD in the germline V gene. The CDR3 extends over 16 amino acids. V lost 3 bases to trimming and J lost 1 base, with 12 bases between them. CDR3 DNA sequence: TGTGCCATCAGTGACTCTTCGACAGGGAACACCGGGGAGCTGTTTTTT. Its translation is CAISDSSTGNTGELFF.

The chain combines TRBV7-2 with TRBJ1-2; D is ambiguous. Trimming removed 0 bases at V and 7 bases at J, with 12 bases between. Germline-derived CDR1 and CDR2 are SGHTA and FQGNSA. The CDR3 totals 14 residues. CDR3 region: CASSLAEGPVGYTF. CDR3 coding DNA: TGTGCCAGCAGCTTAGCGGAAGGGCCGGTTGGCTACACCTTC.